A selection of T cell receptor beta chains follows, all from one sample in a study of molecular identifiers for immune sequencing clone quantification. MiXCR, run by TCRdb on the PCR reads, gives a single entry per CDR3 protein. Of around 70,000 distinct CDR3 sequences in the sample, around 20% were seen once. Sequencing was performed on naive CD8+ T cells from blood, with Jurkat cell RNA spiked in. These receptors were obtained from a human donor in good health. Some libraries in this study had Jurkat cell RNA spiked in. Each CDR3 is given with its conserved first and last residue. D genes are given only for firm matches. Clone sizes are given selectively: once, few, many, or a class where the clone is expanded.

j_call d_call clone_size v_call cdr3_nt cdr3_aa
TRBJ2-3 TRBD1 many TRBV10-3 TGTGCCATCAGTACAGGGGCGGGCACAGATACGCAGTATTTT CAISTGAGTDTQYF
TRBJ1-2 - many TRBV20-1 TGCAGTGCTAGAGATCCCGAAGGGGGGGCTAACTATGGCTACACCTTC CSARDPEGGANYGYTF
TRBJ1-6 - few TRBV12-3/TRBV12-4 TGTGCCAGCAGTTTATGGGGCAGCTTCCGCGGGGCACCCCTCCACTTT CASSLWGSFRGAPLHF
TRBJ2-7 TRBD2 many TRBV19 TGTGCCAGTAGCGCCGGGAGGGGAACCTACGAGCAGTACTTC CASSAGRGTYEQYF
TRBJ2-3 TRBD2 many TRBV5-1 TGCGCCAGCAGCTTCAAGGGACTAGCGGGAGGCTTGGGCACAGATACGCAGTATTTT CASSFKGLAGGLGTDTQYF
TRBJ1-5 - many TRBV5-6 TGTGCCAGCAGCTTGGCTGGGGGCGGCCAGCCCCAGCATTTT CASSLAGGGQPQHF
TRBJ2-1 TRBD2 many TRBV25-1 TGTGCCAGCAGTCCGGGACTAGCGGGCTACAATGAGCAGTTCTTC CASSPGLAGYNEQFF
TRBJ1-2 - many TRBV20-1 TGCAGTGCTAGAGATTTTGGTATTGGGGGGGACCCCTATGGCTACACCTTC CSARDFGIGGDPYGYTF
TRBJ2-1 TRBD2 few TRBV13 TGTGCCAGCAGCCCCCGATTCGGACAGGAATGGACTAGCGGGCCATACAATGAGCAGTTCTTC CASSPRFGQEWTSGPYNEQFF
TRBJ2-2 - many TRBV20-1 TGCAGTGCTAGAGATCGGCGGAGGGAGAACACCGGGGAGCTGTTTTTT CSARDRRRENTGELFF
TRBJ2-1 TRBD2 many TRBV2 TGTGCCAGCAGTGATACTAGCGGTCCACTCTACAATGAGCAGTTCTTC CASSDTSGPLYNEQFF
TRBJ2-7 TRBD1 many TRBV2 TGTGCCAGCAGTGACATGACAGGGGGCTACGAGCAGTACTTC CASSDMTGGYEQYF
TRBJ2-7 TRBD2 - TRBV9 TGTGCCAGCAGCGGACTAGCGGGAGGGAACTACGAGCAGTACTTC CASSGLAGGNYEQYF
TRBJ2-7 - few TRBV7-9 TGTGCCAGCAGCGACGGGCGCTACGAGCAGTACTTC CASSDGRYEQYF
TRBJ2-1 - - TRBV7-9 TGTGCCAGCAGCTTAGTCCAGGAAAAGCAGTTCTTC CASSLVQEKQFF
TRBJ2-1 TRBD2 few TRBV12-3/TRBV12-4 TGTGCCAGCAGATTTGAAGCGGGAGTAAATGAGCAGTTCTTC CASRFEAGVNEQFF
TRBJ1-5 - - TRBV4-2 TGTGCCAGCAGCCAAGAATTACCGGCAGGGAATAATCAGCCCCAGCATTTT CASSQELPAGNNQPQHF
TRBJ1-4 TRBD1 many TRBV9 TGTGCCAGCAGCGTAGCCGACAGGGGGGAATCTAATGAAAAACTGTTTTTT CASSVADRGESNEKLFF
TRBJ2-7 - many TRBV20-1 TGCAGTGCTAGGTCCCAGTACGAGCAGTACTTC CSARSQYEQYF
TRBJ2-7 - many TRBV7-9 TGTGCCAGCAGCTCAGGGGTAGCTGCCTACGAGCAGTACTTC CASSSGVAAYEQYF
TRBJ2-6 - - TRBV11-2 TGTGCCAACTTTTCCTCGGGCAGGGACCCCACTGGGGCCAACGTCCTGACTTTC CANFSSGRDPTGANVLTF
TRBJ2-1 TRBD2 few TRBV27 TGTGCCAGCAGTTTGCCTAGCGGGCCCCCCTACAATGAGCAGTTCTTC CASSLPSGPPYNEQFF
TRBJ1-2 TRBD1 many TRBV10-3 TGTGCCATCAGTGATCAGACAGGGACGGACTATGGCTACACCTTC CAISDQTGTDYGYTF
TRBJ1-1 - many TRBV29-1 TGCAGCGTCTACCTTTGGGCGGAGGCAAATGAAGCTTTCTTT CSVYLWAEANEAFF
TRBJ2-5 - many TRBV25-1 TGTGCCAGCAGTGAATTGGGGCAAGAAGAGACCCAGTACTTC CASSELGQEETQYF
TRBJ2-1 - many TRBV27 TGTGCCAGCAGCTCCTCAAGATACAATGAGCAGTTCTTC CASSSSRYNEQFF
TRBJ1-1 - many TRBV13 TGTGCCAGCAGCTGGGGTAAGAACACTGAAGCTTTCTTT CASSWGKNTEAFF
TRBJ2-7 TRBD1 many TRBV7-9 TGTGCCAGCAGCCTCAGCCTAGACAGGGCCGAGCAGTACTTC CASSLSLDRAEQYF
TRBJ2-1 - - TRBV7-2 TGTGCCAGCAGCTCGGACCTTTACGGTGAGCAGTTCTTC CASSSDLYGEQFF
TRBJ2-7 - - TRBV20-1 TGCAGTGCTAGAAGGACACTAACCTACGAGCAGTACTTC CSARRTLTYEQYF
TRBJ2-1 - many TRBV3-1 TGTGCCAGCAGCCACGAGGGAAGCGACTCCTACAATGAGCAGTTCTTC CASSHEGSDSYNEQFF
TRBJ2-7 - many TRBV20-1 TGCAGTGCTACCATCAGGGGTTTTGAGTACTTC CSATIRGFEYF
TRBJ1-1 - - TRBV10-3 TGTGCCATTCAGGGGTTGGGGAACACTGAAGCTTTCTTT CAIQGLGNTEAFF
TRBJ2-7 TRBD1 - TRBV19 TGTGCCAGTAAAGCGGGACAGGGGTCCTACGAGCAGTACTTC CASKAGQGSYEQYF
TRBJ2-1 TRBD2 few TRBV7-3 TGTGCCAGCAGCTTAATCGCTAGCGGCGGCAATGAGCAGTTCTTC CASSLIASGGNEQFF
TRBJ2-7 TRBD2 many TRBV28 TGTGCCAGCAGTTTAAGAGGGACTAGCGGGAGGGCCGGGTTCGAGCAGTACTTC CASSLRGTSGRAGFEQYF
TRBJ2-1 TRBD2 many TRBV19 TGTGCCAGTAGCACCGTTTTAGGACTAGCGGAGTTGTCCTCCTACAATGAGCAGTTCTTC CASSTVLGLAELSSYNEQFF
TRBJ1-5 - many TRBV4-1 TGCGCCAGCAGCCAAGAGTGGGTCTTGGGCAATCAGCCCCAGCATTTT CASSQEWVLGNQPQHF